The 13 T cell receptor beta chains given below trace back to one sample, sequenced in a study of cytomegalovirus exposure and HLA in healthy donors. With 60 Vbeta and 13 Jbeta primers, the PCR was carried out. Only in-frame clones appear in the TCRdb table, and some are missing; sequencing was by immunoSEQ multiplex PCR. The sample includes 120,000 or so clones, approximately 77% of them seen just once. The sample comprised PBMCs. The source is a man in his late teens or twenties in good health and CMV-seronegative.

The V call is TRBV11-2, the J call TRBJ2-7, with TRBD2 matching 10 bases. Trimming removed 3 bases from V and 7 bases from J; junction bases left unmatched: 6. Germline V gene sequence: CDR1 SGHAT, CDR2 FQNNGV. The CDR3 contains 14 residues. In DNA, the CDR3 is TGTGCCAGCAGCTTTAGCGGGGGGCCGTGGGAGCAGTACTTC. Amino acids: CASSFSGGPWEQYF.

This clone was counted once. J is TRBJ2-5 and V is TRBV9; perhaps TRBD2 as D (7 bases). The CDR3 consists of 17 residues. Germline loops: CDR1 SGDLS, CDR2 YYNGEE. Trimming shortened V by 0 bases and J by 7 bases, and 22 bases separated the two germline ends. This chain's CDR3 is CASSVGRGGGTPGTQYF. DNA of the CDR3: TGTGCCAGCAGCGTAGGGAGGGGGGGAGGGACCCCAGGGACCCAGTACTTC.

The J gene is TRBJ2-7, the V gene TRBV27; the match to TRBD1 covers 10 bases. The CDR3 spans 14 residues. The V segment lost 2 bases and the J segment 4 bases; nucleotides outside the gene matches: 2. The germline V gene encodes CDR1 MNHEY and CDR2 SMNVEV (reference sequence). CDR3 sequence: CASSLGGQGYEQYF. In DNA, the CDR3 is TGTGCCAGCAGTTTAGGGGGACAGGGGTACGAGCAGTACTTC.

CDR3 region: CASGHQGTQKNYGYTF. The CDR3 coding sequence is TGTGCCAGCGGCCATCAGGGGACACAGAAAAACTATGGCTACACCTTC. The rearrangement links TRBV27 to TRBJ1-2, with D tentatively TRBD1 (6 bases). This CDR3 comprises 16 residues. Germline CDR1 is MNHEY and CDR2 is SMNVEV (reference sequence). With 8 bases removed from V and 2 bases from J, the gap between germline ends came to 21 bases.

The chain employs TRBV6-1 and TRBJ2-2; TRBD2 matches 9 bases. CDR3 length: 14 amino acids. The V and J ends lost 6 bases and 7 bases, in that order; junction bases with no gene match: 6. Germline V lookup: CDR1 MNHNS, CDR2 SASEGT. The CDR3: CASRRGGAVGELFF. CDR3 bases: TGTGCCAGCAGGCGGGGGGGCGCGGTCGGGGAGCTGTTTTTT.

V usage is TRBV27 and J usage is TRBJ2-4; maybe TRBD1 (6 bases). The CDR3 has 16 residues. Germline V gives CDR1 MNHEY, CDR2 SMNVEV (reference sequence). Trimming cost V 2 bases and J 8 bases, with 19 bases left between them. The CDR3 loop is CASSLKQGLPPDIQYF. The CDR3 nucleotides are TGTGCCAGCAGTTTAAAACAGGGCCTACCGCCGGACATTCAGTACTTC.

The count of this clone is one. The chain joins TRBV19 to TRBJ1-5; D perhaps matches TRBD1 (6 bases). Trimming removed 10 bases from V and 0 bases from J, with 22 bases in between. CDR1 LNHDA and CDR2 SQIVND come from the germline V gene (reference sequence). The CDR3 is 17 residues long. The CDR3 DNA sequence: TGTGCCATCTTCGACAGGCCTATCGGCTATAGCAATCAGCCCCAGCATTTT. This translates into CAIFDRPIGYSNQPQHF.

The rearrangement uses TRBV7-2 and TRBJ1-5; perhaps TRBD1 as D (5 bases). Trimming removed 0 bases from V and 0 bases from J, with 15 bases in between. CDR3 length equals 18 residues. Germline V gene lookup returns CDR1 SGHTA and CDR2 FQGNSA. The CDR3 nucleotides are TGTGCCAGCAGCTTAGCGCATGGAACAGGTCATAGCAATCAGCCCCAGCATTTT. Its translation is CASSLAHGTGHSNQPQHF.

J is TRBJ2-5 and V is TRBV19; no firm D call. V shed 0 bases and J shed 5 bases, with 16 bases lying between them. Germline V lookup: CDR1 LNHDA, CDR2 SQIVND (reference sequence). This CDR3 has 16 amino acids. For the CDR3, the DNA is TGTGCCAGTAGTATAGATACTTCCACCCCCCGTGAGACCCAGTACTTC. This gives the protein CASSIDTSTPRETQYF.

Comment on this clone: One end of the junction is discordant with germline, which a read error may explain. Other DNA sequences of this sample code for an identical CDR3. The DNA for the CDR3 is TGTGCCAGCACCGGGACTTCAAGGGGGGGAGAGACTCAGTACTTC. It encodes CASTGTSRGGETQYF. The chain carries TRBV6-6 and TRBJ2-5; a weak D match, TRBD2 (7 bases). Germline V gives CDR1 MNHNY, CDR2 SVGAGI (reference sequence). This CDR3 has 15 residues.

This clone was observed a handful of times. J is TRBJ1-2 and V is TRBV6-7, with D tentatively TRBD1 (6 bases). TRBV6-7 is annotated as an ORF whose role is uncertain. The CDR3 has 15 residues. V dropped 2 bases and J dropped 5 bases, with 15 bases sitting between them. CDR3 sequence: CASSYVGGRLYGYTF. CDR3 sequence (DNA): TGTGCCAGCAGTTACGTGGGGGGGCGCCTATATGGCTACACCTTC.

The rearrangement joins TRBV9 to TRBJ2-7; D perhaps matches TRBD2 (7 bases). The CDR3 is 14 amino acids. The germline CDR1 and CDR2 sequences are SGDLS and YYNGEE. With 4 bases removed from V and 3 bases from J, the gap between germline ends came to 14 bases. In DNA, the CDR3 is TGTGCCAGCAGCCCGGGGGAGGGGGTCTACGAGCAGTACTTC. Protein product: CASSPGEGVYEQYF.

As concerns this clone: One end of the junction is discordant with germline, which a read error may explain. The chain employs TRBV2 and TRBJ2-5; a weak D match, TRBD1 (7 bases). The DNA end lines up better with TRBJ2-7; the J call may be wrong. The germline gives CDR1 SNHLY, CDR2 FYNNEI. The CDR3 length is 13 residues. The CDR3: CASREGRGDEQYF. For the CDR3, the DNA is TGTGCCAGCAGAGAAGGCAGGGGGGACGAGCAGTACTTC.